One and the same sample provided the 22 T cell receptor beta chains below, sequenced in a study of spatial heterogeneity in lung cancer (dated by TCRdb to the late 2010s). What the study reported, not specific to this receptor: A correlation was observed between the number of expanded intratumoral alpha and beta TCRs and the tumor nonsynonymous mutation count.

Libraries were prepared through 5' RACE. The instrument given in TCRdb is NextSeq 500. Starting from the raw public reads, TCRdb applied fastp trimming at Q25, assembled clones with MiXCR and retained in-frame beta chains. Rows with one shared CDR3 protein collapse into an entry with the most common genes and DNA. The sample profile shows 14,000 or so distinct CDR3 sequences; 4% to 5% of them were found once. The ten largest clonotypes hold 15% to 20% of the sample. The sample's time point label, in plain terms: sample taken at primary tumor resection. These receptors have no known antigen. The input for sequencing was lung tumor tissue, taken at surgery. The receptors originated from a female donor with early-stage non-small cell lung cancer.

This clonotype has just a few counts. Because this beta chain is a stray read in a library intended to capture alpha chains, its abundance should not be given much weight. CDR3 bases: TGTGCCAGCAGCTTAGGGCCGGGACAGGGTTCCACCCTCCACTTT. Its protein product is CASSLGPGQGSTLHF. The chain is built from TRBV7-2 and TRBJ1-6; TRBD1 agrees at 9 bases. The CDR3 sequence is 15 residues long. V lost 1 base, J lost 14 bases, and 9 bases stayed unmatched. Germline values: CDR1 SGHTA, CDR2 FQGNSA.

This clonotype was counted only a few times. The size of this beta chain means little, since it is a stray read in a library made for alpha chains. The chain employs TRBV24-1 and TRBJ2-1; D may match TRBD1 or TRBD2 (5 bases each). The CDR3 extends over 15 amino acids. The germline V and J ends were trimmed by 1 base and 4 bases, with 10 bases remaining between them. Per germline, CDR1 KGHDR and CDR2 SFDVKD. The chain's CDR3 is CATSDFGAKYNEQFF. CDR3 in DNA: TGTGCCACCAGTGATTTCGGGGCAAAGTACAATGAGCAGTTCTTC.

This clonotype showed up many times. Being off target in a library aimed at alpha chains, this beta chain has a size of little meaning. This chain connects TRBV7-2 to TRBJ2-3; 10 bases match TRBD2. Germline CDR1 and CDR2: SGHTA and FQGNSA. The CDR3 length is 17 residues. J gave up 5 bases and V 0 bases, and 8 bases lay outside the gene matches. In DNA, the CDR3 is TGTGCCAGCAGCTTAGCAGGGGCTAGCGGGGGAGAAGATACGCAGTATTTT. As protein: CASSLAGASGGEDTQYF. The complete variable domain, with remaining parts taken from reference TRBV7-2 and TRBJ2-3, reads GAGVSQSPSNKVTEKGKDVELRCDPISGHTALYWYRQSLGQGLEFLIYFQGNSAPDKSGLPSDRFSAERTGGSVSTLTIQRTQQEDSAVYLCASSLAGASGGEDTQYFGPGTRLTVL.

The table lists this clonotype with many counts. This beta chain lies outside the target of a library built for alpha chains; its clone size means little. This rearrangement joins TRBV6-1 to TRBJ2-7, with D possibly TRBD1 on 5 matching bases. The germline CDR1 and CDR2 sequences are MNHNS and SASEGT. The CDR3 runs 14 residues. V lost 6 bases and J lost 0, with 12 bases in between. The CDR3 loop reads CASSLARGSYEQYF. CDR3 bases: TGTGCCAGCAGCTTGGCTAGGGGCTCCTACGAGCAGTACTTC.

This clonotype was counted many times. Found in a library prepared for alpha chains, this beta chain is an off-target read, and its abundance has little meaning. The chain employs TRBV6-6 and TRBJ1-3; weak D call: TRBD1 (5 bases). V gave up 7 bases and J gave up 4 bases, with 14 bases separating them. The length of the CDR3 is 14 residues. The V gene's germline CDR1 is MNHNY and CDR2 SVGAGI (reference sequence). CDR3 region: CASKGGGAGNTIYF. CDR3 sequence (DNA): TGTGCCAGCAAGGGAGGAGGGGCCGGAAACACCATATATTTT.

This clonotype came up a few times. This beta chain turned up in a library designed for alpha chains; as an off-target read, its abundance says little. V gene TRBV10-3 combines with J gene TRBJ2-3, with 8 nucleotides matching TRBD1. CDR1 ENHRY and CDR2 SYGVKD come from the germline V gene. V lost 6 bases, J lost 6 bases, and 5 bases stayed unmatched. The CDR3 is 13 amino acids. CDR3 DNA: TGTGCCATCAGGGGACAGGCGGGGGATACGCAGTATTTT. Translated: CAIRGQAGDTQYF.

In regard to this clonotype: Little can be read into the size of this beta chain, an off-target read in a library designed for alpha chains. The chain uses TRBV12-3 or TRBV12-4 and TRBJ1-2, with 7 bases lining up with TRBD1. The CDR3 has 14 residues. J lost 2 bases, V lost 7 bases, and 7 bases had no gene match. CDR3 sequence (DNA): TGTGCCAGCAATTTCGGGACAGCGAACTATGGCTACACCTTC. Protein sequence: CASNFGTANYGYTF.

In its sample, this clonotype was seen many times. Because the library targeted alpha chains, this beta chain is an off-target read whose size means little. The chain uses TRBV19 and TRBJ2-5; D is possibly TRBD1 (7 bases). CDR3 length: 13 residues. V was pared by 6 bases and J by 6 bases, with 14 bases between. Looked up from germline, CDR1 is LNHDA and CDR2 is SQIVND (reference sequence). In DNA form, the CDR3 reads TGTGCCAGTAGGCAGGGGGGCGGGAAGACCCAGTACTTC. Its translation: CASRQGGGKTQYF.

In its sample, this clonotype was seen many times. This beta chain is an off-target read within a library intended for alpha chains, so its frequency means little. The chain links TRBV27 to TRBJ1-2, with D tentatively TRBD1 (5 bases). CDR1 and CDR2 (germline): MNHEY, SMNVEV (reference sequence). V lost 4 bases, J lost 8 bases, and 14 bases lay in between. This CDR3 comprises 13 residues. The CDR3 sequence: CASSYRDSRGYTF. The CDR3 nucleotides read TGTGCCAGCAGTTACCGGGACTCGAGAGGCTACACCTTC.

This clonotype was observed at least ten times. This beta chain is off target for a library built for alpha chains, so its abundance means little. The rearrangement uses TRBV18 and TRBJ2-7; unclear D gene. The germline V and J ends were trimmed by 5 bases and 0 bases, with 5 bases remaining between them. From germline, CDR1 is KGHSH and CDR2 LQKENI. The CDR3 extends over 12 amino acids. In nucleotides, the CDR3 is TGTGCCAGCTCATCGATCTCCTACGAGCAGTACTTC. This encodes CASSSISYEQYF.

There are many counts of this clonotype. In a library made to pick up alpha chains, this beta chain is a stray read with a size that means little. The chain has TRBV30 and TRBJ1-5, with D perhaps matching TRBD1 (6 bases). Trimming removed 4 bases at V and 1 base at J, with 17 bases between. The CDR3 sequence is 16 residues long. CDR1 and CDR2 from the germline V gene are GTSNPN and SVGIG (reference sequence). The CDR3 loop is CAWTRGGAGSNQPQHF. The CDR3 nucleotides read TGTGCCTGGACCCGCGGGGGGGCAGGGAGCAATCAGCCCCAGCATTTT.

The table lists this clonotype with a few counts. This beta chain is an unintended read in a library built for alpha chains; its size means little. CDR3 bases: TGTGCCAGCAGCCTACGGACAGGACCCAATCAGCCCCAGCATTTT. Its protein is CASSLRTGPNQPQHF. The chain recombines TRBV7-2 with TRBJ1-5, with 7 bases fitting TRBD1. The CDR3 is made up of 15 amino acids. The germline V gene has CDR1 SGHTA and CDR2 FQGNSA. With 5 bases clipped from V and 3 bases from J, the junction kept 7 bases outside the gene matches.

This clonotype was detected ten times or more. As an off-target read in a library built for alpha chains, this beta chain has a frequency of little significance. V gene TRBV6-5 combines with J gene TRBJ2-5; D is possibly TRBD1 (6 bases). The V gene lost 0 bases and the J gene lost 4 bases, with 18 bases spanning the gap. This CDR3 region has 17 residues. Germline V gives CDR1 MNHEY, CDR2 SVGAGI. The CDR3 region is CASSYSTTGDLRETQYF. CDR3 in DNA: TGTGCCAGCAGTTACTCGACGACAGGAGATCTCCGAGAGACCCAGTACTTC.

Ten or more counts support this clonotype. This beta chain represents an off-target read in a library built for alpha chains; its size is of limited meaning. V is TRBV6-5 and J is TRBJ2-5; 7 bases map to TRBD2. Germline V CDR1 and CDR2: MNHEY, SVGAGI. Trimming removed 6 bases from V and 8 bases from J; junction bases left unmatched: 15. CDR3 length equals 15 residues. The chain's CDR3 is CASSAGGTAGVTQYF. In DNA form, the CDR3 reads TGTGCCAGCAGCGCAGGTGGCACGGCGGGGGTAACCCAGTACTTC.

For this clonotype: For a library built for alpha chains, this beta chain is a stray read; little rests on its size. The chain links TRBV4-3 to TRBJ2-3; D perhaps matches TRBD2 (5 bases). This CDR3 has 20 amino acids. V dropped 1 base and J dropped 2 bases, with 25 bases sitting between them. Germline V CDR1 and CDR2: LGHNA, YSLEER. CDR3 residues: CASSQGADYHHSTITDTQYF. The DNA for the CDR3 is TGCGCCAGCAGCCAAGGGGCCGACTATCATCATAGCACAATCACAGATACGCAGTATTTT.

This clonotype appeared many times. Found in a library prepared for alpha chains, this beta chain is an off-target read, and its abundance has little meaning. This chain connects TRBV5-6 to TRBJ1-2; D not certain. The CDR3 contains 16 residues. V lost 4 bases to trimming and J lost 0 bases, with 16 bases between them. Germline V lookup: CDR1 SGHDT, CDR2 YYEEEE. In nucleotides, the CDR3 is TGTGCCAGCAGCCCTGGTTGGGGAGATTCTAACTATGGCTACACCTTC. Its protein is CASSPGWGDSNYGYTF.

This clonotype was counted ten times or more. Within a library made for alpha chains, this beta chain is off target, and its count is uninformative. The chain joins TRBV6-5 to TRBJ1-1, with D maybe TRBD1 (6 bases). Trimming shortened V by 0 bases and J by 5 bases, and 19 bases separated the two germline ends. Germline CDR1 and CDR2: MNHEY and SVGAGI. The CDR3 sequence is 17 residues long. The CDR3 DNA follows: TGTGCCAGCAGTTACTCATCTTCGGCAGGGGCGCTTACTGAAGCTTTCTTT. Amino acids: CASSYSSSAGALTEAFF.

Many counts were recorded for this clonotype. The library was built for alpha chains, so this beta chain is an off-target read and its size means little. This sequence joins TRBV19 and TRBJ1-2; D might be TRBD1 (6 bases). The germline V gene has CDR1 LNHDA and CDR2 SQIVND (reference sequence). This CDR3 spans 14 amino acids. Trimming cost V 3 bases and J 0 bases, with 8 bases left between them. The CDR3, as DNA: TGTGCCAGTAGTATCGCAGGGGCTAACTATGGCTACACCTTC. Its protein product is CASSIAGANYGYTF.

Remarks on this clonotype: This beta chain is a stray sequence in a library constructed for alpha chains; its clone size is not meaningful. This sequence joins TRBV5-1 and TRBJ2-7, with D possibly matching TRBD2 (6 bases). V dropped 0 bases and J dropped 6 bases, with 19 bases sitting between them. Germline loops: CDR1 SGHRS, CDR2 YFSETQ. This CDR3 has 16 amino acids. In DNA, the CDR3 is TGCGCCAGCAGCTTGGGTGATCCAAATGGGGACTGCGAGCAGTACTTC. It yields the protein CASSLGDPNGDCEQYF. Based on the CDR3 plus reference TRBV5-1 and TRBJ2-7, the full variable domain is KAGVTQTPRYLIKTRGQQVTLSCSPISGHRSVSWYQQTPGQGLQFLFEYFSETQRNKGNFPGRFSGRQFSNSRSEMNVSTLELGDSALYLCASSLGDPNGDCEQYFGPGTRLTVT.

With respect to this clonotype: This beta chain lies outside the target of a library built for alpha chains; its clone size means little. This chain joins TRBV10-3 and TRBJ1-3; D is ambiguous. Germline V gives CDR1 ENHRY, CDR2 SYGVKD. The CDR3 sequence is 14 residues long. Trimming removed 6 bases at V and 0 bases at J, with 9 bases between. Here the CDR3 reads CAISTGSSGNTIYF. The CDR3 bases are TGTGCCATCAGCACGGGTTCCTCTGGAAACACCATATATTTT.

In its sample, this clonotype is medium-sized. Because the library targeted alpha chains, this beta chain is an off-target read whose size means little. The chain uses TRBV20-1 and TRBJ2-3, with 9 bases that match TRBD1. The CDR3 length is 14 residues. The ends lost 4 bases at V and 0 bases at J; junction bases unmatched: 2. Germline CDR1 DFQATT, CDR2 SNEGSKA (reference sequence). The CDR3 DNA reads as TGCAGTGCTACCGGGACAGGGAGCACAGATACGCAGTATTTT. Protein sequence: CSATGTGSTDTQYF.

This clonotype was counted at least ten times. This beta chain is an off-target read within a library intended for alpha chains, so its frequency means little. The chain combines TRBV6-5 with TRBJ1-6; D is unresolved. The CDR3 sequence is 15 residues long. V was trimmed by 5 bases and J by 6 bases, leaving 14 bases between them. Germline values: CDR1 MNHEY, CDR2 SVGAGI. The CDR3 loop is CASSTPAGPNSPLHF. The CDR3 DNA reads TGTGCCAGCAGTACCCCTGCTGGCCCTAATTCACCCCTCCACTTT.